This T cell receptor beta chain comes out of a study of PD-L1 blockade in urothelial cancer. Study context: Twenty-five of 29 patients were men who had bladder-origin urothelial cancer. The study recovered a median of around 140,000 T cells per blood sample.

The V segment lost 4 bases and the J segment 0 bases; nucleotides outside the gene matches: 9. The CDR3 runs 17 residues. Germline assignment: CDR1 MNHNS and CDR2 SASEGT. The table came from immunoSEQ multiplex PCR; TCRdb's copy has only in-frame clones and leaves some out. The sample contains 66,000 or so clones, roughly 90% of which appear only once. Described time point: peripheral blood 6 weeks after treatment start. Enrolled patients showed locally advanced or metastatic urothelial carcinoma. The chain links TRBV6-1 to TRBJ1-3; 7 positions agree with TRBD1. The source was PBMCs, collected around atezolizumab (anti-PD-L1) treatment. The origin of this receptor is a man between 60 and 70 years old with urothelial cancer. The CDR3 region is CASSAGTEYISGNTIYF. DNA of the CDR3: TGTGCCAGCAGTGCCGGGACAGAATACATCTCTGGAAACACCATATATTTT.